This passage covers 21 T cell receptor beta chains from one sample sequenced in a study of regulatory T cells in long-lasting Graves disease. Construction of the TCR beta libraries employed iRepertoire HTBI primers in conjunction with Arm-PCR of CDR3 regions. Each CDR3 protein is one row after TCRdb ran MiXCR on the multiplex PCR reads. The table includes 400,000 to 550,000 distinct CDR3 sequences, over 15% detected once. Time point noted: newly diagnosed GD, antithyroid drugs for less than 3 months. The TCR library was made from RNA extracted from PBMCs. The sample also formed part of further work on T cells in Graves' hyperthyroidism and ophthalmopathy.

The source material was peripheral blood mononuclear cells (PBMCs), sampled at new diagnosis, from a patient treated with antithyroid drugs. The receptors shown here come from a woman aged 25 to 39 with Graves disease.

The gene calls are TRBV19 and TRBJ1-4; D gene uncertain. Germline V gene sequence: CDR1 LNHDA, CDR2 SQIVND (reference sequence). The CDR3 runs 15 residues. V lost 3 bases and J lost 0, with 8 bases in between. CDR3 coding DNA: TGTGCCAGTAGTATCCCCGGAGCAACTAATGAAAAACTGTTTTTT. Amino acid sequence: CASSIPGATNEKLFF.

The rearrangement uses TRBV28 and TRBJ2-5, with D possibly TRBD2 on 6 matching bases. Germline V lookup: CDR1 MDHEN, CDR2 SYDVKM. This CDR3 contains 12 residues. Trimming left V 6 bases short and J 5 bases short, with 10 bases between. CDR3 sequence reads: CASSGSFETQYF. In DNA form, the CDR3 reads TGTGCCAGCAGCGGGAGTTTTGAGACCCAGTACTTC.

The table lists this clonotype with many counts. This chain connects TRBV20-1 to TRBJ2-1; 9 bases fit TRBD2. The CDR3 is 16 amino acids. Germline values: CDR1 DFQATT, CDR2 SNEGSKA (reference sequence). V shed 3 bases and J 5 bases; nucleotides not matched to a gene: 11. CDR3 protein: CSASDPGTSNHNEQFF. The CDR3 DNA reads as TGCAGTGCTAGTGACCCCGGGACTAGCAACCACAATGAGCAGTTCTTC.

This clonotype was recorded at least ten times. The chain couples TRBV20-1 to TRBJ2-1, with D possibly matching TRBD2 (6 bases). The CDR3 totals 14 residues. Per the germline V gene, CDR1 is DFQATT and CDR2 is SNEGSKA (reference sequence). V shed 5 bases and J shed 6 bases, with 17 bases lying between them. CDR3 sequence: CSAHAAVGGNEQFF. The CDR3 nucleotides read TGCAGTGCTCATGCTGCGGTCGGGGGCAATGAGCAGTTCTTC.

The sample holds many counts of this clonotype. The V gene is TRBV12-3 or TRBV12-4, the J gene TRBJ2-3; the D gene is possibly TRBD2 (6 bases). Trimming removed 10 bases from V and 8 bases from J, with 25 bases in between. CDR3 length equals 15 residues. The CDR3 here is CATNIGGTSRGTQYF. CDR3 sequence (DNA): TGTGCCACAAATATTGGCGGGACTTCAAGGGGTACGCAGTATTTT.

The CDR3 DNA sequence: TGCGCCAGCAGCCAGGGACAGGGCACCGGGGAGCTGTTTTTT. It is translated as CASSQGQGTGELFF. The gene calls are TRBV5-1 and TRBJ2-2, with 9 bases identical to TRBD1. CDR3 length equals 14 residues. Germline V gives CDR1 SGHRS, CDR2 YFSETQ. With 4 bases clipped from V and 4 bases from J, the junction kept 2 bases outside the gene matches. Full variable domain (remainder filled in from reference TRBV5-1 and TRBJ2-2): KAGVTQTPRYLIKTRGQQVTLSCSPISGHRSVSWYQQTPGQGLQFLFEYFSETQRNKGNFPGRFSGRQFSNSRSEMNVSTLELGDSALYLCASSQGQGTGELFFGEGSRLTVL.

This clonotype was observed at least ten times. The genes are TRBV11-3 and TRBJ2-2, with D possibly TRBD1 on 5 matching bases. The CDR3 runs to 16 residues. Germline lookup yields CDR1 SGHNT and CDR2 YENEEA. Trimming stripped 2 bases from V and 5 bases from J, with 15 bases between. CDR3 bases: TGTGCCAGCAGCTTATCCCCATCCAGGGCGACCGGGGAGCTGTTTTTT. Its translation: CASSLSPSRATGELFF.

As for this clonotype: The germline gene is not matched at one end of the junction; a read error may be the cause. The chain recombines TRBV20-1 with TRBJ2-3, with 13 bases aligning to TRBD2. Germline CDR1 reads DFQATT; CDR2 reads SNEGSKA (reference sequence). CDR3 length equals 15 residues. The CDR3 sequence is CSATTSGGAKDTQYF. The CDR3 bases are TGCAGTGCTACCACTAGCGGGGGGGCCAAAGATACACAGTATTTT.

This clonotype has just a few counts. V gene TRBV10-3 combines with J gene TRBJ1-2; D is uncertain. V lost 0 bases and J lost 4, with 3 bases in between. The CDR3 covers 12 residues. CDR1 is ENHRY and CDR2 is SYGVKD in the germline V gene. Here the CDR3 reads CAISESSYGYTF. CDR3 coding DNA: TGTGCCATCAGTGAGTCGTCCTATGGCTACACCTTC.

The rearrangement links TRBV6-4 to TRBJ1-1, with D possibly matching TRBD1 (6 bases). Germline CDR1 MRHNA, CDR2 SNTAGT. V was clipped by 7 bases and J by 7 bases, with 19 bases between them. This CDR3 is 14 amino acids long. As DNA, the CDR3 is TGTGCCAGCACCCTGGGCAGGGGTAGGAATGAAGCTTTCTTT. Its translation is CASTLGRGRNEAFF.

This clonotype was seen at least ten times. The chain is built from TRBV2 and TRBJ2-3; 10 nucleotides line up with TRBD1. The CDR3 totals 14 residues. J lost 3 bases, V lost 8 bases, and 5 bases had no gene match. Germline lookup yields CDR1 SNHLY and CDR2 FYNNEI. Here the CDR3 DNA reads TGTGCCAGCGTTCCGGGACAGGGGACAGATACGCAGTATTTT. Amino acids: CASVPGQGTDTQYF.

This clonotype was picked up many times. The chain uses TRBV6-1 and TRBJ2-5, with D unresolved. V was pared by 7 bases and J by 5 bases, with 14 bases between. CDR1 and CDR2 from the germline V gene are MNHNS and SASEGT. The CDR3 runs 13 residues. CDR3 in amino acids: CASKGWGRETQYF. The CDR3 DNA follows: TGTGCCAGCAAGGGTTGGGGTCGGGAGACCCAGTACTTC.

The table lists this clonotype with a few counts. The V call is TRBV20-1, the J call TRBJ2-3, with no clear D. The CDR3 runs 14 residues. From germline, CDR1 is DFQATT and CDR2 SNEGSKA (reference sequence). The V end was cut by 0 bases, the J end by 6 bases, with 13 bases between. The CDR3 sequence: CSARDPAGWDTQYF. CDR3 coding DNA: TGCAGTGCTAGAGATCCGGCTGGGTGGGATACGCAGTATTTT.

This clonotype was counted ten times or more. The chain uses TRBV5-4 and TRBJ2-3; D unclear. Per germline, CDR1 SGHNT and CDR2 YYREEE (reference sequence). V gave up 5 bases and J gave up 5 bases, with 9 bases separating them. This CDR3 contains 12 residues. Written as DNA, the CDR3 is TGTGCCAGCAGTCTAGGGCGAGATACGCAGTATTTT. Amino acids: CASSLGRDTQYF. Supplemented by reference TRBV5-4 and TRBJ2-3, the full variable domain reads ETGVTQSPTHLIKTRGQQVTLRCSSQSGHNTVSWYQQALGQGPQFIFQYYREEENGRGNFPPRFSGLQFPNYSSELNVNALELDDSALYLCASSLGRDTQYFGPGTRLTVL.

This chain links TRBV19 with TRBJ1-5; D remains ambiguous. This CDR3 is built from 15 residues. Germline V CDR1 and CDR2: LNHDA, SQIVND (reference sequence). The germline V and J ends were trimmed by 3 bases and 5 bases, with 14 bases remaining between them. The CDR3 region is CASSMALGVDQPQHF. For the CDR3, the DNA is TGTGCCAGTAGTATGGCGTTGGGTGTTGATCAGCCCCAGCATTTT.

This clonotype was counted many times. The J gene is TRBJ2-1, the V gene TRBV28; D gene ambiguous. This CDR3 has 11 residues. V was trimmed by 5 bases and J by 4 bases, leaving 3 bases between them. Germline V gene sequence: CDR1 MDHEN, CDR2 SYDVKM. CDR3 sequence (DNA): TGTGCCAGCAGTCGATACAATGAGCAGTTCTTC. Protein product: CASSRYNEQFF.

This clonotype was observed a few times. The gene calls are TRBV7-9 and TRBJ2-3; 7 bases are shared with TRBD1. Germline V gene data show CDR1 as SEHNR and CDR2 as FQNEAQ (reference sequence). The CDR3 totals 15 residues. Losses at the gene ends were 8 bases for V and 2 bases for J; bases not matched to a gene: 10. This chain's CDR3 is CASGTGTAPTDTQYF. The CDR3 region has the DNA TGTGCCAGCGGAACCGGGACAGCACCCACAGATACGCAGTATTTT.

This clonotype was seen a few times. J is TRBJ1-1 and V is TRBV9; D gene ambiguous. The CDR3 contains 16 residues. From germline, CDR1 is SGDLS and CDR2 YYNGEE. The V end was cut by 4 bases, the J end by 6 bases, with 22 bases between. CDR3 amino acids: CASSTSAGIGSSEAFF. CDR3 nucleotide sequence: TGTGCCAGCAGCACAAGTGCGGGGATCGGGTCTTCTGAAGCTTTCTTT.

This clonotype has only a few counts. This chain uses TRBV5-1 with TRBJ2-1; the D gene is possibly TRBD2 (5 bases). The V end was cut by 4 bases, the J end by 8 bases, with 13 bases between. The germline gives CDR1 SGHRS, CDR2 YFSETQ. The length of the CDR3 is 13 residues. The CDR3 DNA is TGCGCCAGCAGCGCCGGACCGAGGGATGAGCAGTTCTTC. It yields the protein CASSAGPRDEQFF. Using reference TRBV5-1 and TRBJ2-1 for the parts outside the CDR3, the full variable domain is KAGVTQTPRYLIKTRGQQVTLSCSPISGHRSVSWYQQTPGQGLQFLFEYFSETQRNKGNFPGRFSGRQFSNSRSEMNVSTLELGDSALYLCASSAGPRDEQFFGPGTRLTVL.

This clonotype was detected ten times or more. The chain joins TRBV11-1 to TRBJ2-1, with TRBD2 matching over 14 bases. Germline V gives CDR1 SGHAT, CDR2 FQDESV (reference sequence). The junction had 14 bases not matched to a gene; V was cut back by 7 bases and J by 6 bases. The CDR3 spans 18 residues. CDR3 region: CASNGTSGRKGLSNEQFF. Written as DNA, the CDR3 is TGTGCCAGCAACGGGACTAGCGGGAGAAAGGGGCTGAGCAATGAGCAGTTCTTC.

This clonotype was observed many times. This chain links TRBV27 with TRBJ2-5; D is possibly TRBD2 (6 bases). This CDR3 has 15 residues. The ends were cut back, 5 bases at V and 5 bases at J, with 18 bases in the middle. Germline lookup yields CDR1 MNHEY and CDR2 SMNVEV (reference sequence). CDR3 protein: CASSNLGLLGETQYF. CDR3 DNA: TGTGCCAGCAGTAACTTGGGACTCCTCGGGGAGACCCAGTACTTC.